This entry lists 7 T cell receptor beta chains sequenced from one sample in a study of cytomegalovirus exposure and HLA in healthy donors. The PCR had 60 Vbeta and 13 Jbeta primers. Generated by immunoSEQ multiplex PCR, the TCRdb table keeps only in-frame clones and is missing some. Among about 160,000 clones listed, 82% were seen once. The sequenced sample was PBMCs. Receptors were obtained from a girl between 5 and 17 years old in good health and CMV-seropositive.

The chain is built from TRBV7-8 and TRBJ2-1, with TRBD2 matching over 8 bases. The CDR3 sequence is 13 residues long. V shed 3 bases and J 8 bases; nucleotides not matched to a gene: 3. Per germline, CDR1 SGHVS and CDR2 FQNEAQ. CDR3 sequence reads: CASSLGTRHEQFF. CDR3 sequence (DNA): TGTGCCAGCAGCTTGGGGACTAGACATGAGCAGTTCTTC.

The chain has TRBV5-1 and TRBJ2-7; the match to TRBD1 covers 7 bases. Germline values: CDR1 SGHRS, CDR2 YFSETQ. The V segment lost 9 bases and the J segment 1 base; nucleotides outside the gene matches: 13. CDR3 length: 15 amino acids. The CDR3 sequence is CATKERQGRSYEQYF. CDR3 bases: TGCGCCACCAAGGAAAGACAGGGAAGATCCTACGAGCAGTACTTC.

CDR3 residues: CASTYTGELFF. As DNA, the CDR3 is TGCGCCAGCACTTACACCGGGGAGCTGTTTTTT. V usage is TRBV10-2 and J usage is TRBJ2-2; no clear D. V was clipped by 7 bases and J by 3 bases, with 3 bases between them. The CDR3 spans 11 residues. The germline CDR1 and CDR2 sequences are WSHSY and SAAADI.

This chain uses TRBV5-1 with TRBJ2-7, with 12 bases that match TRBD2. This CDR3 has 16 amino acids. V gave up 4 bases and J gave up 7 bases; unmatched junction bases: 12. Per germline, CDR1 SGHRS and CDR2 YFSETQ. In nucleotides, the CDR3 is TGCGCCAGCAGCCCCGGCACTAGCGGGAGGTTGGGGGAGCAGTACTTC. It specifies CASSPGTSGRLGEQYF.

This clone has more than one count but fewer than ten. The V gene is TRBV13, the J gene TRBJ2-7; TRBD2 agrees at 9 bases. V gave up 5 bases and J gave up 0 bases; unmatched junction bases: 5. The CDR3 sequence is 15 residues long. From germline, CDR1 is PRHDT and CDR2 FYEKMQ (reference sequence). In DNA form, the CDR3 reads TGTGCCAGCAGCCGTAAACTAGCGGGCTCCTACGAGCAGTACTTC. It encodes CASSRKLAGSYEQYF.

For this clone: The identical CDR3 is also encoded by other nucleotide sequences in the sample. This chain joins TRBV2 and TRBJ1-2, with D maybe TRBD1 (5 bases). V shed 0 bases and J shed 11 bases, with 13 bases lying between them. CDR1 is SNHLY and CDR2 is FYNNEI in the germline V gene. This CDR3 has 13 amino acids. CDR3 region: CASSEAEGVGYTF. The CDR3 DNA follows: TGTGCCAGCAGTGAAGCAGAAGGGGTGGGTTACACCTTC.

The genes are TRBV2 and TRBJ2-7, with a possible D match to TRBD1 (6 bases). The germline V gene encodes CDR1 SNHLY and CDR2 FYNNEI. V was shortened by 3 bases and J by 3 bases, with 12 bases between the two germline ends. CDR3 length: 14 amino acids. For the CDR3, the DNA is TGTGCCAGCAGTGATGACAGGACCCTCTACGAGCAGTACTTC. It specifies CASSDDRTLYEQYF.